These T cell receptor beta chains were read from a single sample in a study of cytomegalovirus exposure and HLA in healthy donors. Method: immunoSEQ multiplex PCR; TCRdb's copy keeps in-frame clones and lacks some. Of 100,000 to 150,000 clones listed, 75% to 85% are singletons. The sequenced sample was PBMCs. These receptors were taken from a woman between 18 and 29 years old in good health and CMV-seropositive. Both conserved end residues are part of each CDR3. Each record gives: clone size, V gene, D gene, J gene, CDR3 DNA, CDR3 protein. The D gene is left open where the match is weak. For some rows the clone size is stated as once, few or many, or as a class when expanded; others skip it.

clone size: NA
V gene: TRBV11-2
D gene: NA
J gene: TRBJ1-4
CDR3 DNA: TGTGCCAGCAGCGAGTGGGGGGGGCGACTGTTTTTT
CDR3 protein: CASSEWGGRLFF

clone size: once
V gene: TRBV5-5
D gene: NA
J gene: TRBJ1-1
CDR3 DNA: TGTGCCAGCAGCTTGGATGCGACTGAAGCTTTCTTT
CDR3 protein: CASSLDATEAFF

clone size: NA
V gene: TRBV7-9
D gene: TRBD1
J gene: TRBJ1-6
CDR3 DNA: TGTGCCAGCAGCATACAGGGGCGGTATTCACCCCTCCACTTT
CDR3 protein: CASSIQGRYSPLHF

clone size: NA
V gene: TRBV4-1
D gene: TRBD1
J gene: TRBJ1-3
CDR3 DNA: TGCGCCAGCAGCCAAGATTCGAGGGGGCTGGGAGACACCATATATTTT
CDR3 protein: CASSQDSRGLGDTIYF

clone size: NA
V gene: TRBV2
D gene: NA
J gene: TRBJ2-7
CDR3 DNA: TGTGCCAGCAGTGAAGCATACAGTCCTTCCTACGAGCAGTACTTC
CDR3 protein: CASSEAYSPSYEQYF

clone size: NA
V gene: TRBV15
D gene: TRBD1
J gene: TRBJ2-3
CDR3 DNA: TGTGCCACCAACAAAGACAGGGGGCAAAGAGATACGCAGTATTTT
CDR3 protein: CATNKDRGQRDTQYF

clone size: NA
V gene: TRBV11-1
D gene: TRBD1
J gene: TRBJ2-5
CDR3 DNA: TGTGCCAGCAGCTCGCAGGGGGCGCGCCAAGAGACCCAGTACTTC
CDR3 protein: CASSSQGARQETQYF

clone size: NA
V gene: TRBV7-9
D gene: TRBD1
J gene: TRBJ2-5
CDR3 DNA: TGTGCCAGCAGCTTAGCTGCCGGGACAGGGGGTTTGGAGACCCAGTACTTC
CDR3 protein: CASSLAAGTGGLETQYF

clone size: NA
V gene: TRBV7-9
D gene: NA
J gene: TRBJ2-3
CDR3 DNA: TGTGCCAGCAGCTTAGGTGGGGGCCCCACAGATACGCAGTATTTT
CDR3 protein: CASSLGGGPTDTQYF

clone size: few
V gene: TRBV2
D gene: TRBD1
J gene: TRBJ2-7
CDR3 DNA: TGTGCCAGCAAGATAGGGACAGCCAACTACGAGCAGTACTTC
CDR3 protein: CASKIGTANYEQYF

clone size: once
V gene: TRBV28
D gene: TRBD1
J gene: TRBJ2-1
CDR3 DNA: TGTGCCAGCAGCTCGGGACAGGGGGAAATCGATGAGCAGTTCTTC
CDR3 protein: CASSSGQGEIDEQFF

clone size: NA
V gene: TRBV19
D gene: TRBD1
J gene: TRBJ1-1
CDR3 DNA: TGTGCCAGTAGCTCCGGACAGGGGCAACCGCCCACTGAAGCTTTCTTT
CDR3 protein: CASSSGQGQPPTEAFF

clone size: few
V gene: TRBV7-9
D gene: TRBD1
J gene: TRBJ1-5
CDR3 DNA: TGTGCCAGCAGCTTAGGGACAGGGGGCAATCAGCCCCAGCATTTT
CDR3 protein: CASSLGTGGNQPQHF

clone size: NA
V gene: TRBV4-2
D gene: NA
J gene: TRBJ2-7
CDR3 DNA: TGTGCCAGCAGCCAAGGGCCCGACTGGGAGCAGTACTTC
CDR3 protein: CASSQGPDWEQYF

clone size: NA
V gene: TRBV29-1
D gene: NA
J gene: TRBJ1-2
CDR3 DNA: TGCAGCGTTGAATCTGGGAGCGACTATGGCTACACCTTC
CDR3 protein: CSVESGSDYGYTF

clone size: once
V gene: TRBV29-1
D gene: NA
J gene: TRBJ2-7
CDR3 DNA: TGCAGCGTTGAACGTGACAGGCGCTACGAGCAGTACTTC
CDR3 protein: CSVERDRRYEQYF

clone size: NA
V gene: TRBV2
D gene: NA
J gene: TRBJ2-2
CDR3 DNA: TGTGCCAGCAGTGAATCGGGGGACCCCGGGGAGCTGTTTTTT
CDR3 protein: CASSESGDPGELFF

clone size: NA
V gene: TRBV30
D gene: NA
J gene: TRBJ1-5
CDR3 DNA: TGTGCCTGGGCGGACATTAGTAGCAATCAGCCCCAGCATTTT
CDR3 protein: CAWADISSNQPQHF

clone size: NA
V gene: TRBV7-9
D gene: NA
J gene: TRBJ2-2
CDR3 DNA: TGTGCCAGCAGCCGGCCGGGACTCAACACCGGGGAGCTGTTTTTT
CDR3 protein: CASSRPGLNTGELFF

clone size: once
V gene: TRBV5-1
D gene: TRBD1
J gene: TRBJ2-5
CDR3 DNA: TGCGCCAGCAGCTTGGGGGACAGGGACCAAGAGACCCAGTACTTC
CDR3 protein: CASSLGDRDQETQYF

clone size: NA
V gene: TRBV27
D gene: TRBD1
J gene: TRBJ1-2
CDR3 DNA: TGTGCCAGCAGTCGACGGCCACAGGGGCATGGCTACACCTTC
CDR3 protein: CASSRRPQGHGYTF

clone size: NA
V gene: TRBV4-1
D gene: NA
J gene: TRBJ2-3
CDR3 DNA: TGCGCCAGCAGCCACCCGGGGGGCCGCACAGATACGCAGTATTTT
CDR3 protein: CASSHPGGRTDTQYF

clone size: NA
V gene: TRBV7-9
D gene: NA
J gene: TRBJ1-1
CDR3 DNA: TGTGCCAGCAGCTTAGGGAGTCAGGGGCCCCAGGGGACTGAAGCTTTCTTT
CDR3 protein: CASSLGSQGPQGTEAFF

clone size: NA
V gene: TRBV29-1
D gene: TRBD2
J gene: TRBJ2-7
CDR3 DNA: TGCAGCGTTGATCGGGGGGGGAGCTACGAGCAGTACTTC
CDR3 protein: CSVDRGGSYEQYF

clone size: NA
V gene: TRBV6-1
D gene: NA
J gene: TRBJ1-2
CDR3 DNA: TGTGCCAGCAGTGAACTAGGAAGGAATGGCTACACCTTC
CDR3 protein: CASSELGRNGYTF

clone size: NA
V gene: TRBV5-6
D gene: NA
J gene: TRBJ2-3
CDR3 DNA: TGTGCCAGCAGCTTAATTGGTTTTTCTAGCGCAGATACGCAGTATTTT
CDR3 protein: CASSLIGFSSADTQYF

clone size: NA
V gene: TRBV6-7
D gene: TRBD1
J gene: TRBJ1-2
CDR3 DNA: TGTGCCAGCCGGGGGGACAGGGATAACTATGGCTACACCTTC
CDR3 protein: CASRGDRDNYGYTF

clone size: NA
V gene: TRBV2
D gene: NA
J gene: TRBJ2-5
CDR3 DNA: TGTGCCACTCGGTGGTCTAGCGAGAGGCAAGAGACCCAGTACTTC
CDR3 protein: CATRWSSERQETQYF

clone size: NA
V gene: TRBV5-4
D gene: TRBD1
J gene: TRBJ1-6
CDR3 DNA: TGTGCCAGCAGCTTGGAACAGGGGGCGAATTCACCCCTCCACTTT
CDR3 protein: CASSLEQGANSPLHF

clone size: NA
V gene: TRBV4-1
D gene: TRBD2
J gene: TRBJ2-3
CDR3 DNA: TGCGCCAGCAGCCGGGGGGAGGGATGGGATACGCAGTATTTT
CDR3 protein: CASSRGEGWDTQYF

clone size: NA
V gene: TRBV28
D gene: TRBD2
J gene: TRBJ2-1
CDR3 DNA: TGTGCCAGCAGTCCGCCTGCGGGGGGCGGAAATGAGCAGTTCTTC
CDR3 protein: CASSPPAGGGNEQFF

clone size: NA
V gene: TRBV20-1
D gene: NA
J gene: TRBJ2-7
CDR3 DNA: TGCAGTGCAACCCGGGGTCACGAGCAGTACTTC
CDR3 protein: CSATRGHEQYF

clone size: NA
V gene: TRBV28
D gene: TRBD1
J gene: TRBJ2-1
CDR3 DNA: TGTGCCAGCAGTTTCAGGGGGCAGGACAATGAGCAGTTCTTC
CDR3 protein: CASSFRGQDNEQFF

clone size: NA
V gene: TRBV27
D gene: TRBD1
J gene: TRBJ2-5
CDR3 DNA: TGTGCCAGCAGTTTAGGGACAGGGGGGGAGCCCCAGTACTTC
CDR3 protein: CASSLGTGGEPQYF

clone size: NA
V gene: TRBV18
D gene: NA
J gene: TRBJ2-2
CDR3 DNA: TGTGCCAGCTCCCGACAGTCAGAGGGGGAGCTGTTTTTT
CDR3 protein: CASSRQSEGELFF

clone size: NA
V gene: TRBV2
D gene: TRBD2
J gene: TRBJ2-5
CDR3 DNA: TGTGCCAACAACAGGGGGACTAGCGGGGGGGAGTCAGAGACCCAGTACTTC
CDR3 protein: CANNRGTSGGESETQYF

clone size: once
V gene: TRBV2
D gene: TRBD1
J gene: TRBJ1-2
CDR3 DNA: TGTGCCAGCATTTACGACAGGGAGGACTATGGCTACACCTTC
CDR3 protein: CASIYDREDYGYTF

clone size: NA
V gene: TRBV7-9
D gene: TRBD1
J gene: TRBJ2-1
CDR3 DNA: TGTGCCAGCAGCGATACCGGGACAGGGATGTACAATGAGCAGTTCTTC
CDR3 protein: CASSDTGTGMYNEQFF

clone size: NA
V gene: TRBV18
D gene: TRBD2
J gene: TRBJ2-1
CDR3 DNA: TGTGCCAGCTCCTACGGACTAGCGGGGGGCAATGAGCAGTTCTTC
CDR3 protein: CASSYGLAGGNEQFF

clone size: NA
V gene: TRBV18
D gene: TRBD1
J gene: TRBJ1-2
CDR3 DNA: TGTGCCAGCTCACCCGAGACAGGGATACGGTATGGCTACACCTTC
CDR3 protein: CASSPETGIRYGYTF

clone size: NA
V gene: TRBV2
D gene: TRBD1
J gene: TRBJ1-1
CDR3 DNA: TGTGCCAGCAGACCACAGGGGTTGACTGAAGCTTTCTTT
CDR3 protein: CASRPQGLTEAFF

clone size: once
V gene: TRBV5-6
D gene: NA
J gene: TRBJ1-1
CDR3 DNA: TGTGCCAGCAACCTTGGGGGCAGATTTTCGGAAGCTTTCTTT
CDR3 protein: CASNLGGRFSEAFF

clone size: NA
V gene: TRBV7-8
D gene: NA
J gene: TRBJ1-2
CDR3 DNA: TGTGCCAGCAGCTTAGGAATAGTCGAGGGCTACACCTTC
CDR3 protein: CASSLGIVEGYTF

clone size: few
V gene: TRBV2
D gene: NA
J gene: TRBJ1-2
CDR3 DNA: TGTGCCAGCAGTGGACGACAGAGCTATGGCTACACCTTC
CDR3 protein: CASSGRQSYGYTF

clone size: few
V gene: TRBV11-3
D gene: TRBD2
J gene: TRBJ2-1
CDR3 DNA: TGTGCCAGCAGCCCCCCGGGACTAGCGGATGAGCAGTTCTTC
CDR3 protein: CASSPPGLADEQFF

clone size: NA
V gene: TRBV11-2
D gene: NA
J gene: TRBJ1-1
CDR3 DNA: TGTGCCAGCAGCAGGGCCGGGACTCAAGGTGAAGCTTTCTTT
CDR3 protein: CASSRAGTQGEAFF

clone size: NA
V gene: TRBV7-9
D gene: NA
J gene: TRBJ2-4
CDR3 DNA: TGTGCCAGCAGATCACACTGGGAGCAGGAGGCGGCCAAAAACATTCAGTACTTC
CDR3 protein: CASRSHWEQEAAKNIQYF

clone size: NA
V gene: TRBV6-4
D gene: TRBD2
J gene: TRBJ2-3
CDR3 DNA: TGTGCCAGCAGGCCACTAGCGGGGGACCCGACCACAGATACGCAGTATTTT
CDR3 protein: CASRPLAGDPTTDTQYF

clone size: few
V gene: TRBV2
D gene: NA
J gene: TRBJ2-5
CDR3 DNA: TGTGCCTCTCGGGTGGAGCAGACCCAGTACTTC
CDR3 protein: CASRVEQTQYF

clone size: few
V gene: TRBV28
D gene: NA
J gene: TRBJ1-4
CDR3 DNA: TGTGCCAGCAGTTTAATCGACAGTTCAACTAATGAAAAACTGTTTTTT
CDR3 protein: CASSLIDSSTNEKLFF

clone size: NA
V gene: TRBV12-5
D gene: NA
J gene: TRBJ2-1
CDR3 DNA: TGTGCTAGTGGTTCCAGCGGTGAGCAGTTCTTC
CDR3 protein: CASGSSGEQFF

clone size: NA
V gene: TRBV4-1
D gene: NA
J gene: TRBJ2-3
CDR3 DNA: TGCGCCAGCAGCCAATGGGTGCGGGGTCTATCCACAGATACGCAGTATTTT
CDR3 protein: CASSQWVRGLSTDTQYF

clone size: NA
V gene: TRBV5-1
D gene: TRBD1
J gene: TRBJ2-3
CDR3 DNA: TGCGCCAGCAGCTTGGCCTTGGGACAGAGCACAGATACGCAGTATTTT
CDR3 protein: CASSLALGQSTDTQYF

clone size: NA
V gene: TRBV30
D gene: NA
J gene: TRBJ1-1
CDR3 DNA: TGTGCCTGGAGTCTAGGGAGGAACACTGAAGCTTTCTTT
CDR3 protein: CAWSLGRNTEAFF